A single sample is the source of the 5 T cell receptor beta chains below, sequenced in a study of T-cell reconstitution after alpha-beta-depleted transplantation in children. The authors prepared the TCRbeta library with unique molecular identifiers. TCRdb called the PCR reads again in MiXCR, with one record for every CDR3 protein. The sample contains over 85,000 distinct CDR3 sequences, approximately 6% of which appear only once. This specimen consisted of PBMCs, mostly from graft donor cells, obtained 60 days after TCRalphabeta/CD19-depleted stem cell transplant. The receptors here all came from a female patient between 2 and 15 years old who had a stem cell transplant for Fanconi anemia, so the T cells may come from the graft donor.

This clonotype came up many times. V gene TRBV28 combines with J gene TRBJ1-2; D is undetermined. There are 14 residues in the CDR3. Germline V gives CDR1 MDHEN, CDR2 SYDVKM. Trimming took off 2 bases at V and 3 bases at J, with 10 bases between the two ends. CDR3 in amino acids: CASSLNSVDYGYTF. CDR3 coding DNA: TGTGCCAGCAGTTTAAATTCAGTAGACTATGGCTACACCTTC.

This clonotype was detected many times. This chain links TRBV29-1 with TRBJ2-7, with TRBD2 identical over 8 bases. This CDR3 has 13 amino acids. J was trimmed by 2 bases and V by 7 bases; bases with no gene match: 7. Germline V lookup: CDR1 SQVTM, CDR2 ANQGSEA. The CDR3: CSASRGVAYEQYF. Written as DNA, the CDR3 is TGCAGCGCCTCGCGGGGGGTAGCCTACGAGCAGTACTTC.

This clonotype was seen more than once but under ten times. V and J are TRBV12-3 or TRBV12-4 and TRBJ1-2; 7 bases map to TRBD1. J lost 5 bases, V lost 5 bases, and 2 bases had no gene match. There are 12 residues in the CDR3. CDR3: CASSGDSYGYTF. The CDR3, as DNA: TGTGCCAGCAGTGGGGACAGTTATGGCTACACCTTC.

This clonotype was seen a handful of times. The chain employs TRBV3-1 and TRBJ2-1; TRBD1 is a possible D gene (5 bases). Trimming took off 2 bases at V and 14 bases at J, with 10 bases between the two ends. Germline CDR1 LGHDT, CDR2 YNNKEL (reference sequence). CDR3 length: 11 amino acids. The CDR3 is CASSQRGREFF. The CDR3 bases are TGTGCCAGCAGCCAAAGGGGTCGCGAGTTCTTC.

The chain uses TRBV12-3 or TRBV12-4 and TRBJ2-2, with D perhaps matching TRBD1 or TRBD2 (7 bases each). Trimming left V 6 bases short and J 1 base short, with 18 bases between. This CDR3 region has 17 residues. The CDR3 loop reads CASRSKSGTENTGELFF. DNA of the CDR3: TGTGCCAGCAGGTCTAAAAGCGGGACAGAGAACACCGGGGAGCTGTTTTTT.